These 9 T cell receptor beta chains originate from one sample sequenced in a study of T cell repertoires in cytomegalovirus infection. Which antigens these TCRs recognize remains unknown. TCRdb independently ran MiXCR on the reads; one entry per CDR3 protein. Of more than 65,000 distinct CDR3 sequences in the sample, 45% to 50% were seen once. Sequenced material: CD8+ T cells from cultured PBMCs, taken from culture after CMV antigen stimulation. The receptors derive from a human donor in good health (CMV status not recorded). Some clones in this sample may be carry-over from other donors' samples.

Details on this clonotype: Being one base from a much bigger clone, this may be a read error. The chain recombines TRBV27 with TRBJ2-7; D may be TRBD1 or TRBD2 (5 bases each). Germline CDR1 and CDR2: MNHEY and SMNVEV (reference sequence). The CDR3 covers 13 residues. V was pared by 8 bases and J by 8 bases, with 19 bases between. This chain's CDR3 is CASALGPGGKQYF. CDR3 coding DNA: TGTGCCAGCGCCTTGGGGCCAGGAGGCAAGCAGTACTTC.

The table lists this clonotype with a count of one. The rearrangement links TRBV2 to TRBJ2-5; no reliable D call. Trimming shortened V by 1 base and J by 5 bases, and 8 bases separated the two germline ends. This CDR3 region has 13 residues. CDR1 SNHLY and CDR2 FYNNEI come from the germline V gene. The CDR3, as DNA: TGTGCCAGCAGTGAAGTACCTGGGGAGACCCAGTACTTC. Translated: CASSEVPGETQYF.

The genes are TRBV7-8 and TRBJ2-3; 9 positions agree with TRBD1. Unmatched junction bases numbered 10, after V lost 5 bases and J lost 4 bases. Germline CDR1 reads SGHVS; CDR2 reads FQNEAQ. This CDR3 is built from 16 residues. CDR3 sequence (DNA): TGTGCCAGCAGCCCCCCCCGACAGGGGGTTTCAGATACGCAGTATTTT. It translates to CASSPPRQGVSDTQYF. The whole variable domain, filled in from reference TRBV7-8 and TRBJ2-3, reads GAGVSQSPRYKVAKRGQDVALRCDPISGHVSLFWYQQALGQGPEFLTYFQNEAQLDKSGLPSDRFFAERPEGSVSTLKIQRTQQEDSAVYLCASSPPRQGVSDTQYFGPGTRLTVL.

The V call is TRBV11-2, the J call TRBJ2-3, with 10 bases fitting TRBD1. The length of the CDR3 is 14 residues. CDR1 is SGHAT, CDR2 FQNNGV, per germline. Trimming cost V 4 bases and J 7 bases; bases outside gene matches: 5. CDR3 bases: TGTGCCAGCAGCTGGACAGGGGGACAAAATACGCAGTATTTT. It yields the protein CASSWTGGQNTQYF.

The chain joins TRBV28 to TRBJ2-5; 10 bases match TRBD2. Trimming removed 6 bases from V and 3 bases from J; junction bases left unmatched: 19. The CDR3 runs to 19 residues. From germline, CDR1 is MDHEN and CDR2 SYDVKM. The CDR3 nucleotides are TGTGCCAGCAGCTCCCTCCTCCTCTTGACAGCGGGAGGGGAAGAGACCCAGTACTTC. Residues: CASSSLLLLTAGGEETQYF. The complete variable domain, with remaining parts taken from reference TRBV28 and TRBJ2-5, reads DVKVTQSSRYLVKRTGEKVFLECVQDMDHENMFWYRQDPGLGLRLIYFSYDVKMKEKGDIPEGYSVSREKKERFSLILESASTNQTSMYLCASSSLLLLTAGGEETQYFGPGTRLLVL.

The chain is built from TRBV7-2 and TRBJ2-1; tentative D call: TRBD2 (6 bases). CDR1 is SGHTA and CDR2 is FQGNSA in the germline V gene. The CDR3 loop spans 13 amino acids. V shed 2 bases and J shed 7 bases, with 9 bases lying between them. The CDR3 here is CASSLRRDNEQFF. The CDR3 nucleotides read TGTGCCAGCAGCTTAAGGCGGGATAATGAGCAGTTCTTC. Drawing the rest from reference TRBV7-2 and TRBJ2-1, the complete variable domain is GAGVSQSPSNKVTEKGKDVELRCDPISGHTALYWYRQSLGQGLEFLIYFQGNSAPDKSGLPSDRFSAERTGGSVSTLTIQRTQQEDSAVYLCASSLRRDNEQFFGPGTRLTVL.

The chain links TRBV11-2 to TRBJ2-1; TRBD2 aligns across 14 bases. Germline CDR1 SGHAT, CDR2 FQNNGV. There are 18 residues in the CDR3. After removal of 1 base from V and 0 bases from J, the junction contained 2 bases not matched to a gene. In nucleotides, the CDR3 is TGTGCCAGCAGCTTAGCAGGGACTAGCGGGAGCTCCTACAATGAGCAGTTCTTC. Translated, it gives CASSLAGTSGSSYNEQFF.

In its sample, this clonotype was seen a few times. The J gene is TRBJ2-1, the V gene TRBV7-9, with D possibly matching TRBD1 (5 bases). V was pared by 1 base and J by 9 bases, with 13 bases between. The germline CDR1 and CDR2 sequences are SEHNR and FQNEAQ (reference sequence). There are 14 residues in the CDR3. The CDR3 coding sequence is TGTGCCAGCAGCTTAGGAACGGCTAGGGGTGAGCAGTTCTTC. It yields the protein CASSLGTARGEQFF.

The CDR3 DNA sequence: TGTGCCAGCAGCCTTGCGGGACTAGCGGGAATAGGAACCGGGGAGCTGTTTTTT. Protein: CASSLAGLAGIGTGELFF. The chain carries TRBV7-9 and TRBJ2-2; TRBD2 aligns across 13 bases. From germline, CDR1 is SEHNR and CDR2 FQNEAQ (reference sequence). V was clipped by 5 bases and J by 5 bases; unmatched bases: 11. CDR3 length equals 18 residues.